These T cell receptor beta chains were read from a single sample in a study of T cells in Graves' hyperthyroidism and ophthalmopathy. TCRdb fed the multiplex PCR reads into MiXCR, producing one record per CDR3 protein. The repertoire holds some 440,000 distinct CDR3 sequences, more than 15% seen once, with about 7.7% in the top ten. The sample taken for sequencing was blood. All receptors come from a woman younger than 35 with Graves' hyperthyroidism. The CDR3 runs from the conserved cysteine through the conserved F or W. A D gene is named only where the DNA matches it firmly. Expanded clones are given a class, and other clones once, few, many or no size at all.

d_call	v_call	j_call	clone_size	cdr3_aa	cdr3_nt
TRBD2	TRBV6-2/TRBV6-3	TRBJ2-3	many	CATSGGSSTDTQYF	TGTGCCACAAGCGGCGGGAGTAGCACAGATACGCAGTATTTT
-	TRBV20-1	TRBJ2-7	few	CSARDQGKYEQYF	TGCAGTGCTAGAGATCAGGGGAAGTACGAGCAGTACTTC
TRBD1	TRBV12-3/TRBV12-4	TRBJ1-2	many	CASSLNGQGVSGYTF	TGTGCCAGCAGTTTAAATGGACAGGGGGTATCTGGCTACACCTTC
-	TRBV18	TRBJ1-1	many	CASSGGFAEAFF	TGTGCCAGCTCCGGGGGGTTCGCTGAAGCTTTCTTT
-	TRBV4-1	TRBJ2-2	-	CASSQEGRLNTGELFF	TGCGCCAGCAGCCAAGAGGGGAGGCTTAACACCGGGGAGCTGTTTTTT
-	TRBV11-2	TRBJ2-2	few	CASSLGGKGRGGELFF	TGTGCCAGCAGCTTAGGTGGCAAGGGGCGCGGCGGGGAGCTGTTTTTT
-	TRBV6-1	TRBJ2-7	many	CATRGGKLFEQYF	TGTGCCACCAGGGGGGGGAAACTCTTCGAGCAGTACTTC
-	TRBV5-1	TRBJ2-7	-	CASSLGGDYGEQYF	TGCGCCAGCAGCCTAGGAGGCGATTATGGGGAGCAGTACTTC
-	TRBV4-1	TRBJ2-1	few	CASSQSYNEQFF	TGCGCCAGCAGCCAGAGCTACAATGAGCAGTTCTTC
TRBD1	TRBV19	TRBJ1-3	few	CASRRTGGTGNTIYF	TGTGCCAGTAGGAGGACAGGCGGTACTGGAAACACCATATATTTT
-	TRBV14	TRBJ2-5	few	CASSQPDRSRTQYF	TGTGCCAGCAGCCAACCCGACAGATCCAGGACCCAGTACTTC
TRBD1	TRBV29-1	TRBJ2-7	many	CSVSGTVKYEQYF	TGCAGCGTATCCGGGACAGTCAAGTACGAGCAGTACTTC
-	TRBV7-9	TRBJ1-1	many	CASSRPSAPEAFF	TGTGCCAGCAGCCGACCATCGGCGCCTGAAGCTTTCTTT
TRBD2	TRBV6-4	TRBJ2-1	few	CASSDGETSGSSEQFF	TGTGCCAGCAGTGACGGAGAGACTAGCGGGAGTTCTGAGCAGTTCTTC
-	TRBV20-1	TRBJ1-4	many	CSARDGGGDEKLFF	TGCAGTGCTAGAGATGGCGGAGGGGATGAAAAACTGTTTTTT
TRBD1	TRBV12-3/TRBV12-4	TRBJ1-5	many	CASGPGGASNQPQHF	TGTGCCAGCGGTCCAGGGGGCGCGAGCAATCAGCCCCAGCATTTT
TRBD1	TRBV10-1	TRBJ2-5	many	CASSDGPGTGKETQYF	TGCGCCAGCAGTGATGGGCCGGGGACAGGGAAAGAGACCCAGTACTTC
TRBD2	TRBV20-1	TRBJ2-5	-	CSARDRLAQETQYF	TGCAGTGCTAGAGATCGACTAGCCCAAGAGACCCAGTACTTC
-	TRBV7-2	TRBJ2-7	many	CASSLTRGAYEQYF	TGTGCCAGCAGCTTAACGCGGGGAGCCTACGAGCAGTACTTC
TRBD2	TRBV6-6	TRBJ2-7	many	CASSYSGLAHEQYF	TGTGCCAGCAGTTACTCGGGACTAGCCCACGAGCAGTACTTC
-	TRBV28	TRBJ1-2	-	CARNPITPYGYTF	TGTGCCCGCAACCCAATAACACCTTATGGCTACACCTTC
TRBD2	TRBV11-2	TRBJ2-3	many	CASSQTREGRTDTQYF	TGTGCCAGCAGCCAAACCCGGGAGGGCCGGACAGATACGCAGTATTTT
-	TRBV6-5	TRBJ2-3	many	CASSYSNLGLSTDTQYF	TGTGCCAGCAGTTACTCGAACCTGGGCCTCAGCACAGATACGCAGTATTTT
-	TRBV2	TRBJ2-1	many	CASSEPGIRSYNEQFF	TGTGCCAGCAGTGAACCGGGAATACGCTCCTACAATGAGCAGTTCTTC
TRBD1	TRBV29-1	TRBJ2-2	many	CSVELHRGANTGELFF	TGCAGCGTTGAGCTGCACAGGGGCGCAAACACCGGGGAGCTGTTTTTT
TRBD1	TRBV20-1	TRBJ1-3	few	CSARGQRSGNTIYF	TGCAGTGCTAGGGGACAGCGCTCTGGAAACACCATATATTTT
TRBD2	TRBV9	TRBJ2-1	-	CASSVVGSGGARGEQFF	TGTGCCAGCAGCGTAGTCGGTAGCGGGGGGGCCCGGGGTGAGCAGTTCTTC
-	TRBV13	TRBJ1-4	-	CASSSRDHNEKLFF	TGTGCCAGCAGCTCCCGGGACCATAATGAAAAACTGTTTTTT
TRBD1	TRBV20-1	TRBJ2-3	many	CSARDGQEGTDTQYF	TGCAGTGCTAGAGATGGACAGGAAGGCACAGATACGCAGTATTTT
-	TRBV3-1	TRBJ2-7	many	CASSQDRAVSSYEQYF	TGTGCCAGCAGCCAAGATCGAGCTGTGAGCTCCTACGAGCAGTACTTC
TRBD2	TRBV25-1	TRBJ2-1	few	CASRGASGGARNEQFF	TGTGCCAGCAGGGGAGCTAGCGGGGGGGCGAGGAATGAGCAGTTCTTC
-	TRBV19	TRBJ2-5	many	CASSKSDQETQYF	TGTGCCAGTAGTAAATCGGACCAAGAGACCCAGTACTTC
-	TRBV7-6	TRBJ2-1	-	CASSSGAFRTYNEQFF	TGTGCCAGCAGCTCAGGGGCTTTTCGCACCTACAATGAGCAGTTCTTC
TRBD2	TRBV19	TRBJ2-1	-	CASSIGLAEGSYNEQFF	TGTGCCAGTAGTATAGGCCTAGCGGAGGGATCCTACAATGAGCAGTTCTTC
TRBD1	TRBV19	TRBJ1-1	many	CASSIGDPTKPGTGGPNTEAFF	TGTGCCAGTAGTATAGGGGACCCTACCAAGCCGGGGACAGGGGGCCCGAACACTGAAGCTTTCTTT
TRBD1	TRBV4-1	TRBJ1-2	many	CASSQGPQGPTYYGYTF	TGCGCCAGCAGCCAAGGACCACAGGGGCCCACCTACTATGGCTACACCTTC
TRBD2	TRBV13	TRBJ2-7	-	CASSLVSSGGSYEQYF	TGTGCCAGCAGCTTAGTGAGTAGCGGGGGCTCCTACGAGCAGTACTTC
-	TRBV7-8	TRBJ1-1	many	CASSPGLGMNTEAFF	TGTGCCAGCAGCCCGGGTTTGGGGATGAACACTGAAGCTTTCTTT
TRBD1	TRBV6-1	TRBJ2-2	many	CASRDRGLGGELFF	TGTGCCAGCAGGGACAGGGGGCTTGGCGGGGAGCTGTTTTTT
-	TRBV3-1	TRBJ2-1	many	CASRRSTTNEQFF	TGTGCCAGCAGACGGAGTACCACCAATGAGCAGTTCTTC
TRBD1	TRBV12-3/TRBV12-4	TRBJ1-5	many	CASTSGGTHQPQHF	TGTGCCAGCACTTCAGGGGGCACCCATCAGCCCCAGCATTTT
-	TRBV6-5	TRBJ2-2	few	CASTRNSGAGELFF	TGTGCCAGCACGCGTAATAGTGGAGCCGGGGAGCTGTTTTTT
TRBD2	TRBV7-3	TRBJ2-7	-	CASSQEGGSGRAPYEQYF	TGCGCCAGCAGCCAAGAAGGAGGAAGCGGGAGGGCCCCCTACGAGCAGTACTTC
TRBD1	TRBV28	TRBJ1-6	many	CASSRGQGSPLHF	TGTGCCAGCAGCCGGGGACAGGGCTCACCCCTCCACTTT